This T cell receptor beta chain was retrieved from a study of cytomegalovirus exposure and HLA in healthy donors. Study-wide results and caveats: Earlier results showed most TCR beta V segments being productive about 90% or about 30% of the time. Follow-up analysis later connected one missense variant in DCLRE1C with trimming of TCR beta V- and J-genes. Cytomegalovirus-associated TCR beta chains were listed, numbering some 180.

The PCR ran on 60 Vbeta and 13 Jbeta primers. Original data processing: Roughly 81 million unique TCR beta chains, roughly 10 million shared, were counted in a later analysis. Clones were read by immunoSEQ multiplex PCR, and TCRdb kept only the in-frame ones, dropping some. Clone size and the V and J calls come from that table; the DNA yielded D and trimming. The repertoire has approximately 150,000 clones, roughly three quarters of them found once; the top ten carry 2.5% to 3.5%. The CDR3 length is 13 residues. Trimming cost V 5 bases and J 4 bases; bases outside gene matches: 1. CDR1 KGHSH and CDR2 LQKENI come from the germline V gene. This clone is termed medium-sized (0.01 to 0.1%). Antigen: not known.

The sample was PBMCs. The receptor was isolated from a male donor in good health and CMV-seronegative. The genes are TRBV18 and TRBJ1-2; 10 bases line up with TRBD1. The CDR3 protein is CASSGTGAYGYTF. The DNA of the CDR3 is TGTGCCAGCTCAGGGACAGGGGCCTATGGCTACACCTTC.